The TCR beta chain described here comes from a study of blood T cell repertoires in COVID-19. The CDR3 covers 16 residues. Germline-derived CDR1 and CDR2 are SGHTA and FQGNSA. V was clipped by 2 bases and J by 5 bases; unmatched bases: 9. This clone was detected a few times. Sequenced by immunoSEQ multiplex PCR; TCRdb stores in-frame clones only, minus some. The sample has roughly 250,000 clones, 70% to 80% seen once. The sequenced material came from peripheral blood. This receptor was taken from a woman older than 75 with acute or convalescent COVID-19. The chain couples TRBV7-2 to TRBJ2-7; 10 bases line up with TRBD1. CDR3 coding DNA: TGTGCCAGCAGCTTACACCCGGGACAGGGGTCCCACGAGCAGTACTTC. Translation gives CASSLHPGQGSHEQYF.